The clone carrying this T cell receptor (beta chain) was seen more than once but under ten times. Trimming removed 7 bases at V and 0 bases at J, with 9 bases between. The CDR3 extends over 13 amino acids. Germline V gene data show CDR1 as WNHNN and CDR2 as SYGVQD (reference sequence). The PCR was carried out with 60 Vbeta primers and 13 Jbeta primers. Repertoires were generated with immunoSEQ multiplex PCR, while TCRdb's copy carries only in-frame clones and drops some. The sample holds under 150,000 clones, approximately 72% seen once. The data originate from a study of cytomegalovirus exposure and HLA in healthy donors.

The sequence was obtained from a man between 40 and 49 years old in good health and CMV-seronegative. Source material: PBMCs. The gene calls are TRBV10-1 and TRBJ1-1; D unresolved. CDR3 sequence: CASTRGMNTEAFF. The DNA for the CDR3 is TGCGCCAGCACGCGCGGGATGAACACTGAAGCTTTCTTT.